The 19 T cell receptor beta chains listed next were all sequenced from one sample in a study of T-cell reconstitution after alpha-beta-depleted transplantation in children. Findings and limits, study-wide: Newly made T cells mostly supplied T-cell counts and diversity one year after transplant.

Unique molecular identifiers were incorporated into the prepared TCRbeta library. TCRdb called the PCR reads again in MiXCR, with one record for every CDR3 protein. This table holds a few hundred thousand distinct CDR3 sequences, roughly 8.2% found once. Their antigens are not known. Specimen: peripheral blood, collected 360 days after TCRalphabeta/CD19-depleted stem cell transplant. These receptor sequences come from a female patient aged 2-15 years who had a stem cell transplant for Fanconi anemia, so the T cells may come from the graft donor.

This clonotype was seen a handful of times. The chain is built from TRBV7-8 and TRBJ2-7; D perhaps matches TRBD2 (6 bases). The CDR3 has 13 amino acids. Germline values: CDR1 SGHVS, CDR2 FQNEAQ. Trimming shortened V by 1 base and J by 6 bases, and 10 bases separated the two germline ends. The CDR3 loop is CASSLGLGIEQYF. The DNA of the CDR3 is TGTGCCAGCAGCTTAGGACTAGGGATCGAGCAGTACTTC. The full variable domain, in which reference TRBV7-8 and TRBJ2-7 provide the parts outside the CDR3, is GAGVSQSPRYKVAKRGQDVALRCDPISGHVSLFWYQQALGQGPEFLTYFQNEAQLDKSGLPSDRFFAERPEGSVSTLKIQRTQQEDSAVYLCASSLGLGIEQYFGPGTRLTVT.

This clonotype was observed at least ten times. This chain connects TRBV28 to TRBJ2-3; a possible D gene is TRBD2 (5 bases). The germline CDR1 and CDR2 sequences are MDHEN and SYDVKM. Trimming pared 6 bases from V and 0 bases from J, leaving 10 bases between. The CDR3 is 14 amino acids. Here the CDR3 DNA reads TGTGCCAGCAGGCGGAGGACTAGCACAGATACGCAGTATTTT. Amino acids: CASRRRTSTDTQYF.

This clonotype was found a few times. This rearrangement joins TRBV6-5 to TRBJ1-1, with a possible D match to TRBD1 (5 bases). There are 14 residues in the CDR3. The ends were cut back, 2 bases at V and 3 bases at J, with 10 bases in the middle. CDR1 and CDR2 (germline): MNHEY, SVGAGI. CDR3 nucleotide sequence: TGTGCCAGCAGTTACAACGGGGGTGACACTGAAGCTTTCTTT. Its translation: CASSYNGGDTEAFF.

This clonotype was recorded a few times. This chain connects TRBV28 to TRBJ1-1; maybe TRBD1 (6 bases). The CDR3 runs 14 residues. V lost 4 bases, J lost 4 bases, and 13 bases lay in between. Germline V lookup: CDR1 MDHEN, CDR2 SYDVKM. The CDR3 coding sequence is TGTGCCAGCAGTTCACCAGGGGATACCACTGAAGCTTTCTTT. Translated, it gives CASSSPGDTTEAFF.

This clonotype was found a few times. This sequence joins TRBV5-1 and TRBJ2-1; D ambiguous. V lost 0 bases, J lost 7 bases, and 14 bases lay in between. CDR3 length equals 15 residues. The germline CDR1 and CDR2 sequences are SGHRS and YFSETQ. CDR3 protein: CASSLVVGVSNEQFF. The CDR3 bases are TGCGCCAGCAGCTTGGTGGTAGGAGTCTCAAATGAGCAGTTCTTC. Together with reference TRBV5-1 and TRBJ2-1, the CDR3 gives the full variable domain: KAGVTQTPRYLIKTRGQQVTLSCSPISGHRSVSWYQQTPGQGLQFLFEYFSETQRNKGNFPGRFSGRQFSNSRSEMNVSTLELGDSALYLCASSLVVGVSNEQFFGPGTRLTVL.

V gene TRBV5-1 combines with J gene TRBJ1-1, with a tentative D call TRBD1 (6 bases). V was pared by 2 bases and J by 7 bases, with 21 bases between. The CDR3 has 16 amino acids. The V gene's germline CDR1 is SGHRS and CDR2 YFSETQ. For the CDR3, the DNA is TGCGCCAGCAGCTTCACAGGGACGGTAGGGTACATTGAAGCTTTCTTT. Translating it yields CASSFTGTVGYIEAFF.

This clonotype showed up many times. The chain employs TRBV5-1 and TRBJ2-5; D is unresolved. Trimming stripped 1 base from V and 2 bases from J, with 9 bases between. The CDR3 is made up of 14 amino acids. The germline CDR1 and CDR2 sequences are SGHRS and YFSETQ. The CDR3 nucleotides read TGCGCCAGCAGCTTGTATGGGTCTCAAGAGACCCAGTACTTC. Amino acids: CASSLYGSQETQYF.

This clonotype occurred many times. This chain connects TRBV28 to TRBJ1-2, with 9 bases lining up with TRBD1. CDR3 length equals 15 residues. Germline CDR1 is MDHEN and CDR2 is SYDVKM. The V and J ends lost 11 bases and 4 bases, in that order; junction bases with no gene match: 14. CDR3 sequence (DNA): TGTGCCGCAGACGACTCCGGGACAGGGACCTATGGCTACACCTTC. It encodes CAADDSGTGTYGYTF.

This clonotype has ten or more counts. The chain carries TRBV9 and TRBJ2-7; D is undetermined. The V end lost 4 bases, the J end lost 3 bases, and 14 bases lay between the germline ends. Germline CDR1 reads SGDLS; CDR2 reads YYNGEE. CDR3 length equals 14 residues. The CDR3 region is CASSPQIRSYEQYF. The CDR3 DNA reads as TGTGCCAGCAGCCCACAGATACGAAGCTACGAGCAGTACTTC.

This clonotype was seen ten or more times. V and J are TRBV29-1 and TRBJ2-3; TRBD2 might be the D (5 bases). This CDR3 comprises 16 residues. The germline V gene encodes CDR1 SQVTM and CDR2 ANQGSEA. Trimming cost V 4 bases and J 2 bases, with 19 bases left between them. The CDR3 sequence is CSVVGWGGRYTDTQYF. The CDR3, as DNA: TGCAGCGTTGTAGGGTGGGGTGGGAGATACACAGATACGCAGTATTTT.

Ten or more counts support this clonotype. The chain uses TRBV30 and TRBJ2-3, with D possibly matching TRBD2 (5 bases). The CDR3 totals 13 residues. The germline CDR1 and CDR2 sequences are GTSNPN and SVGIG (reference sequence). The V gene lost 4 bases and the J gene lost 2 bases, with 10 bases spanning the gap. The CDR3 here is CAWNKRNTDTQYF. DNA for the CDR3: TGTGCCTGGAATAAGCGGAACACAGATACGCAGTATTTT.

This clonotype was counted many times. The chain is built from TRBV12-3 or TRBV12-4 and TRBJ2-1; D gene unclear. The CDR3 covers 12 residues. V was shortened by 3 bases and J by 8 bases, with 8 bases between the two germline ends. CDR3 region: CASSFYRYEQFF. In nucleotides, the CDR3 is TGTGCCAGCAGTTTTTATCGCTATGAGCAGTTCTTC.

This clonotype was seen only a few times. This chain links TRBV15 with TRBJ2-3; D is perhaps TRBD1 or TRBD2 (5 bases each). Germline lookup yields CDR1 LNHNV and CDR2 YYDKDF (reference sequence). Deletions cut 9 bases from V and 0 bases from J, with 19 bases between. The CDR3 extends over 16 amino acids. The CDR3 sequence: CATREFGTPSTDTQYF. The CDR3 region has the DNA TGTGCCACTAGGGAATTCGGGACGCCGAGCACAGATACGCAGTATTTT.

Many counts were recorded for this clonotype. The chain has TRBV12-3 or TRBV12-4 and TRBJ1-4; 8 nucleotides align to TRBD1. The CDR3 is 15 residues long. The V and J ends lost 6 bases and 0 bases, in that order; junction bases with no gene match: 3. The CDR3 region has the DNA TGTGCCAGCAGGCCGGGACAGGCAACTAATGAAAAACTGTTTTTT. It specifies CASRPGQATNEKLFF.

This clonotype was seen a handful of times. The chain recombines TRBV18 with TRBJ2-1; D may be TRBD1 (5 bases). This CDR3 contains 15 residues. Per the germline V gene, CDR1 is KGHSH and CDR2 is LQKENI. Deletions cut 0 bases from V and 10 bases from J, with 16 bases between. This chain's CDR3 is CASSPPNMGHREQFF. CDR3 bases: TGTGCCAGCTCACCACCGAACATGGGGCACAGGGAGCAGTTCTTC.

This clonotype was counted ten times or more. The rearrangement links TRBV6-2 or TRBV6-3 to TRBJ1-5; 9 bases agree with TRBD1. V shed 8 bases, J shed 7 bases, and the junction held 12 bases outside the gene matches. This CDR3 contains 15 residues. Germline loops: CDR1 MNHEY, CDR2 SVGEGT. This CDR3 is CASARGQGSRQPQHF. The CDR3 DNA reads as TGTGCCAGCGCTAGGGGACAGGGAAGTAGACAGCCCCAGCATTTT.

This clonotype was recorded at least ten times. The chain joins TRBV18 to TRBJ2-7; TRBD1 is a possible D gene (6 bases). Germline V lookup: CDR1 KGHSH, CDR2 LQKENI. There are 13 residues in the CDR3. With 2 bases removed from V and 5 bases from J, the gap between germline ends came to 10 bases. This CDR3 reads CASSPTTGHEQYV. In DNA, the CDR3 is TGTGCCAGCTCACCAACGACAGGTCACGAGCAGTACGTC.

This clonotype has a count of ten or more. The chain employs TRBV6-5 and TRBJ2-2, with D possibly matching TRBD1 (5 bases). CDR1 and CDR2 from the germline V gene are MNHEY and SVGAGI. The CDR3 runs to 15 residues. Between the trimmed V and J ends, which lost 2 bases and 4 bases, there was a span of 11 bases. For the CDR3, the DNA is TGTGCCAGCAGTTACCAAATTGGGGCCACCGGGGAGCTGTTTTTT. As protein: CASSYQIGATGELFF.

The chain recombines TRBV7-9 with TRBJ1-1; D is undetermined. This CDR3 is built from 13 residues. Germline CDR1 is SEHNR and CDR2 is FQNEAQ (reference sequence). The ends were cut back, 1 base at V and 4 bases at J, with 7 bases in the middle. The CDR3 spells CASSLESSTEAFF. CDR3 sequence (DNA): TGTGCCAGCAGCTTAGAATCCTCCACTGAAGCTTTCTTT.